The 13 T cell receptor beta chains listed next were all sequenced from one sample in a study of OX40 agonist ivuxolimab in advanced cancers. TCRdb's copy holds only in-frame clones and misses some; the assay was immunoSEQ multiplex PCR. This table holds approximately 60,000 clones, around 87% found once. The source material was CD4+ or CD8+ T cells sorted from blood, sampled in a trial of the OX40 agonist ivuxolimab. Receptors were obtained from an adult with an advanced solid tumor such as melanoma, head and neck, liver or kidney cancer.

This chain links TRBV27 with TRBJ1-5, with D possibly matching TRBD1 (5 bases). From germline, CDR1 is MNHEY and CDR2 SMNVEV (reference sequence). V was shortened by 0 bases and J by 3 bases, with 9 bases between the two germline ends. The CDR3 contains 15 residues. CDR3 region: CASSLSGGTNQPQHF. DNA of the CDR3: TGTGCCAGCAGTTTATCGGGAGGGACCAATCAGCCCCAGCATTTT.

This sequence joins TRBV7-9 and TRBJ2-2, with D tentatively TRBD1 or TRBD2 (5 bases each). The CDR3 has 15 amino acids. The germline V and J ends were trimmed by 1 base and 3 bases, with 9 bases remaining between them. Germline V CDR1 and CDR2: SEHNR, FQNEAQ (reference sequence). The CDR3 sequence: CASSLGGSDTGELFF. The CDR3 coding sequence is TGTGCCAGCAGCTTAGGGGGGTCGGACACCGGGGAGCTGTTTTTT. The whole variable domain, remainder taken from reference TRBV7-9 and TRBJ2-2, is DTGVSQNPRHKITKRGQNVTFRCDPISEHNRLYWYRQTLGQGPEFLTYFQNEAQLEKSRLLSDRFSAERPKGSFSTLEIQRTEQGDSAMYLCASSLGGSDTGELFFGEGSRLTVL.

The gene calls are TRBV11-2 and TRBJ2-1; D uncertain. Germline V gene lookup returns CDR1 SGHAT and CDR2 FQNNGV. Trimming left V 2 bases short and J 12 bases short, with 14 bases between. This CDR3 contains 13 residues. Here the CDR3 reads CASSLSETRGQFF. The CDR3 DNA reads TGTGCCAGCAGCTTATCCGAAACTCGAGGGCAGTTCTTC.

This clone was seen a single time. The chain uses TRBV5-1 and TRBJ1-3; D possibly corresponds to TRBD1 (6 bases). Trimming removed 4 bases at V and 2 bases at J, with 13 bases between. Per germline, CDR1 SGHRS and CDR2 YFSETQ. CDR3 length: 15 residues. The CDR3 DNA reads as TGCGCCAGCAGCGCTGATCGGGGGCCTGGAAACACCATATATTTT. Translation gives CASSADRGPGNTIYF.

The chain has TRBV27 and TRBJ2-7, with a tentative D call TRBD2 (7 bases). Germline V gives CDR1 MNHEY, CDR2 SMNVEV (reference sequence). V was trimmed by 5 bases and J by 4 bases, leaving 15 bases between them. This CDR3 contains 14 residues. In nucleotides, the CDR3 is TGTGCCAGCAGTCCCTGGGGAGGGGGTTACGAGCAGTACTTC. This encodes CASSPWGGGYEQYF.

The V and J genes are TRBV5-4 and TRBJ2-3; possibly TRBD2 for D (5 bases). This CDR3 has 13 amino acids. V gave up 4 bases and J gave up 1 base, with 7 bases separating them. Looked up from germline, CDR1 is SGHNT and CDR2 is YYREEE (reference sequence). In nucleotides, the CDR3 is TGTGCCAGCAGCCTACTAGGCACAGATACGCAGTATTTT. Translating gives CASSLLGTDTQYF.

V is TRBV27 and J is TRBJ2-3, with 7 bases identical to TRBD2. J gave up 2 bases and V 2 bases, and 4 bases lay outside the gene matches. Germline-derived CDR1 and CDR2 are MNHEY and SMNVEV (reference sequence). This CDR3 contains 15 residues. The chain's CDR3 is CASSLGGRPTDTQYF. The CDR3 DNA reads TGTGCCAGCAGTTTAGGCGGGAGACCCACAGATACGCAGTATTTT.

The chain links TRBV20-1 to TRBJ1-5; the D is unclear. Germline V CDR1 and CDR2: DFQATT, SNEGSKA (reference sequence). Deletions cut 5 bases from V and 0 bases from J, with 2 bases between. The CDR3 covers 11 residues. The CDR3 here is CSARSNQPQHF. In DNA form, the CDR3 reads TGCAGTGCTCGTAGCAATCAGCCCCAGCATTTT.

This clone is a singleton in its sample. This chain connects TRBV19 to TRBJ1-1, with TRBD1 matching 9 bases. CDR3 length: 13 residues. Germline CDR1 LNHDA, CDR2 SQIVND (reference sequence). V dropped 10 bases and J dropped 0; count of bases not matched to a gene: 3. CDR3 residues: CATRDRVNTEAFF. The CDR3 DNA reads as TGTGCCACCCGGGACAGGGTGAACACTGAAGCTTTCTTT.

The sample holds a few counts of this clone. The V and J genes are TRBV12-1 and TRBJ1-5; no check of the table's D call, TRBD1, against the DNA was made. TRBV12-1 is classified as a pseudogene. The CDR3 has 14 residues. CDR3 residues: CASSSRQCLQPQHF. CDR3 in DNA: TGTGCCAGCAGCTCCCGACAGTGCTTGCAGCCCCAGCATTTT.

The chain employs TRBV27 and TRBJ1-1, with a possible D match to TRBD1 (6 bases). V was pared by 3 bases and J by 8 bases, with 10 bases between. CDR1 is MNHEY and CDR2 is SMNVEV in the germline V gene (reference sequence). The CDR3 consists of 12 residues. DNA of the CDR3: TGTGCCAGCAGTTTTGGGGGCAGGGAAGCTTTCTTT. Its translation: CASSFGGREAFF.

The chain has TRBV19 and TRBJ2-7; D may match TRBD1 or TRBD2 (5 bases each). Trimming took off 6 bases at V and 6 bases at J, with 18 bases between the two ends. Germline V gives CDR1 LNHDA, CDR2 SQIVND (reference sequence). This CDR3 comprises 14 residues. The CDR3 reads CASRKGAGIGEQYF. For the CDR3, the DNA is TGTGCCAGTAGGAAGGGAGCAGGGATTGGCGAGCAGTACTTC.

This clone was detected only once. This sequence joins TRBV30 and TRBJ1-2, with TRBD1 matching 7 bases. The CDR3 length is 17 residues. Germline V gene sequence: CDR1 GTSNPN, CDR2 SVGIG (reference sequence). V trimming: 2 bases; J trimming: 2 bases; junction bases outside the gene matches: 14. Written as DNA, the CDR3 is TGTGCCTGGAGTCTAGGTGGGACAGCCACTACAAACTATGGCTACACCTTC. It is translated as CAWSLGGTATTNYGYTF.